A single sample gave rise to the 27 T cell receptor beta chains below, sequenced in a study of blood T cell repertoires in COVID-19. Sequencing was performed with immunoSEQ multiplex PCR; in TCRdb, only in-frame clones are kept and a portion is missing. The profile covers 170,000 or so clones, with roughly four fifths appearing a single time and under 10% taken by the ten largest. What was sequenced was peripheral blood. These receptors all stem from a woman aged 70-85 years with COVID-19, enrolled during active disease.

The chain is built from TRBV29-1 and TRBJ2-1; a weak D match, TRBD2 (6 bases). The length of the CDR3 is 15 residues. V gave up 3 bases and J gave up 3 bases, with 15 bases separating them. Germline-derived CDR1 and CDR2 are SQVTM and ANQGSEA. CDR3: CSVDASGVIYNEQFF. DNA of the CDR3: TGCAGCGTTGATGCATCGGGAGTGATCTACAATGAGCAGTTCTTC.

The DNA for the CDR3 is TGTGCCAGCAGCGTAAACCAGGACACTGAAGCTTTCTTT. It codes for CASSVNQDTEAFF. This rearrangement joins TRBV6-2 or TRBV6-3 to TRBJ1-1; no reliable D call. The CDR3 is made up of 13 amino acids. CDR1 and CDR2 (germline): MNHEY, SVGEGT. The germline V and J ends were trimmed by 6 bases and 3 bases, with 11 bases remaining between them.

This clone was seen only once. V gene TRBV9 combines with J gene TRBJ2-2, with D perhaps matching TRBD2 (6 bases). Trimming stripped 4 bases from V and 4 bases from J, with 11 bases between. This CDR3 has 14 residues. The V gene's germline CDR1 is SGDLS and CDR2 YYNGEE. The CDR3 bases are TGTGCCAGCAGCCTCCAGACTAGCACCGGGGAGCTGTTTTTT. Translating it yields CASSLQTSTGELFF.

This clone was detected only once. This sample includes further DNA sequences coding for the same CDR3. This CDR3 reads CASSPYTSGSYNEQFF. Written as DNA, the CDR3 is TGTGCCAGCTCGCCTTATACTAGCGGTTCTTACAATGAGCAGTTCTTC. The J gene is TRBJ2-1, the V gene TRBV18, with 8 positions matching TRBD2. Germline V gene data show CDR1 as KGHSH and CDR2 as LQKENI. The ends lost 6 bases at V and 4 bases at J; junction bases unmatched: 11. This CDR3 is 16 amino acids long.

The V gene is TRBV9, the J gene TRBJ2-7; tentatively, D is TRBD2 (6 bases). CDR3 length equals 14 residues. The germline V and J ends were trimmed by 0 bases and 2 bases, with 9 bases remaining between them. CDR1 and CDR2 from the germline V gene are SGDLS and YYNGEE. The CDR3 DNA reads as TGTGCCAGCAGCGTAGATAGCGGTCCCTACGAGCAGTACTTC. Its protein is CASSVDSGPYEQYF.

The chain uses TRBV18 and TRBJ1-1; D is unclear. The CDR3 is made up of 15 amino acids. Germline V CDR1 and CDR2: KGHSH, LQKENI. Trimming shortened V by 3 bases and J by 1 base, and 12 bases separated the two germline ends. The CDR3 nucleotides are TGTGCCAGCTCACCTTCTCAGGCAGGGAACACTGAAGCTTTCTTT. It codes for CASSPSQAGNTEAFF.

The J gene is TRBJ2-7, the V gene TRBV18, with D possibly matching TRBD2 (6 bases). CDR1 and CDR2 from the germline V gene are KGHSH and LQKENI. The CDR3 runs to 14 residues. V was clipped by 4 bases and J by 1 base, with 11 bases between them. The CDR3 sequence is CASSRTAGSYEQYF. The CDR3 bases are TGTGCCAGCTCACGGACGGCGGGATCCTACGAGCAGTACTTC.

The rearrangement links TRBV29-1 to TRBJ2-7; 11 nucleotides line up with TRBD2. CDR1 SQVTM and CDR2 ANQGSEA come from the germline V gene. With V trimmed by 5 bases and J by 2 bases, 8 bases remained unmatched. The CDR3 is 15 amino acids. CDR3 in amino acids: CSVRLLAGVTYEQYF. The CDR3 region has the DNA TGCAGCGTTCGCCTACTAGCGGGAGTAACCTACGAGCAGTACTTC.

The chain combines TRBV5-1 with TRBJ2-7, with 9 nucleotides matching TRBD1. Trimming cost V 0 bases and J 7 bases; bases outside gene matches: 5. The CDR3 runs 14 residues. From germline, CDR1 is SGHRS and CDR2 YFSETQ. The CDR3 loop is CASSLEPGQGEQYF. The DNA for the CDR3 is TGCGCCAGCAGCTTGGAACCGGGACAGGGAGAGCAGTACTTC. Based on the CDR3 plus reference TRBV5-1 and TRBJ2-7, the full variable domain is KAGVTQTPRYLIKTRGQQVTLSCSPISGHRSVSWYQQTPGQGLQFLFEYFSETQRNKGNFPGRFSGRQFSNSRSEMNVSTLELGDSALYLCASSLEPGQGEQYFGPGTRLTVT.

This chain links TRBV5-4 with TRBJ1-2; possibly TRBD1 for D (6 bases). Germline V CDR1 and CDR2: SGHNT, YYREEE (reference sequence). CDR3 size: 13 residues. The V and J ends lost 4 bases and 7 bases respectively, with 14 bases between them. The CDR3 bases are TGTGCCAGCAGCCCTGGCAGGGGTATTGGCTACACCTTC. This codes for CASSPGRGIGYTF.

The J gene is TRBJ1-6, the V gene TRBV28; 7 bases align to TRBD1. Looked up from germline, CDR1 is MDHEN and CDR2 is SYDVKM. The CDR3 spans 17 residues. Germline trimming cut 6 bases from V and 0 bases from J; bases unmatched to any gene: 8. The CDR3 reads CASSRKTGSSYNSPLHF. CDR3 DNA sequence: TGTGCCAGCAGCCGGAAGACAGGGAGCTCCTATAATTCACCCCTCCACTTT.

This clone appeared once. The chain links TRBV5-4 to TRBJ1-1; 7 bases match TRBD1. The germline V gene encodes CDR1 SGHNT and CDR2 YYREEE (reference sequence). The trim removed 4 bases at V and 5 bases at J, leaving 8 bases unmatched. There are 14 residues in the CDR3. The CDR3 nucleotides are TGTGCCAGCAGCGGGGGACAGTCCTTGACTGAAGCTTTCTTT. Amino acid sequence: CASSGGQSLTEAFF.

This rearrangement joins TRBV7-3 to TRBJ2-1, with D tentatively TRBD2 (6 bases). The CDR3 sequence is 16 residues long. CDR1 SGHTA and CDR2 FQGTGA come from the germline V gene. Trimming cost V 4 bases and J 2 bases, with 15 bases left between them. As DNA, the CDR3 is TGTGCCAGCAGCTCCCGGCCGGGAGTGACCTACAATGAGCAGTTCTTC. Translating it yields CASSSRPGVTYNEQFF.

DNA of the CDR3: TGTGCCAGCAGAAGCGGGGGCACAGATACGCAGTATTTT. This sequence encodes CASRSGGTDTQYF. The J gene is TRBJ2-3, the V gene TRBV11-2, with TRBD2 matching over 7 bases. The ends lost 6 bases at V and 1 base at J; junction bases unmatched: 1. Germline assignment: CDR1 SGHAT and CDR2 FQNNGV. The CDR3 is 13 amino acids.

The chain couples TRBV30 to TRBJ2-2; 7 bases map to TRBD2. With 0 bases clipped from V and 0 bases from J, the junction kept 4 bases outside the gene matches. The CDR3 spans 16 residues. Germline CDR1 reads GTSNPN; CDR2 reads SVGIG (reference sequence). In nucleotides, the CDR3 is TGTGCCTGGAGTGTCAAACTAGCGCCGAACACCGGGGAGCTGTTTTTT. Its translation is CAWSVKLAPNTGELFF.

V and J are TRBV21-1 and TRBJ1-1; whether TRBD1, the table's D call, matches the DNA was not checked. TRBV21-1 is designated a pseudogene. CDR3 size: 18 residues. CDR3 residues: CASSKDGYREEGVTEAFF. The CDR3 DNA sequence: TGTGCCAGCAGCAAAGATGGATACCGGGAAGAGGGGGTCACTGAAGCTTTCTTT.

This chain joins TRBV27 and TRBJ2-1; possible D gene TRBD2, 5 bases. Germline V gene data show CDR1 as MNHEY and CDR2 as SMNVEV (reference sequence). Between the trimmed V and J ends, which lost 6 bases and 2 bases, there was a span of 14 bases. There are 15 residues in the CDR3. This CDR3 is CASRDSAGPYNEQFF. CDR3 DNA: TGTGCCAGCAGAGACTCGGCGGGTCCCTACAATGAGCAGTTCTTC.

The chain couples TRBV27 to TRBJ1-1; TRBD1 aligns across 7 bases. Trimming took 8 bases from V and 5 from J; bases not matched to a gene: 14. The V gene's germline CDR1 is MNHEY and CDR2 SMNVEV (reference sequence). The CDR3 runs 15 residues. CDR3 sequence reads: CASSTEGARRTEAFF. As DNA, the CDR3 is TGTGCCAGCTCTACGGAGGGGGCGCGAAGGACTGAAGCTTTCTTT.

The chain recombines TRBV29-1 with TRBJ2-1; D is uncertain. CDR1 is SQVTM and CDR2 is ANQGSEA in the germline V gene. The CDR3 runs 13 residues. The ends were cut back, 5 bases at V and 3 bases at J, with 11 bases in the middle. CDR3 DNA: TGCAGCGTTAATGTACTGATCTACAATGAGCAGTTCTTC. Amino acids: CSVNVLIYNEQFF.

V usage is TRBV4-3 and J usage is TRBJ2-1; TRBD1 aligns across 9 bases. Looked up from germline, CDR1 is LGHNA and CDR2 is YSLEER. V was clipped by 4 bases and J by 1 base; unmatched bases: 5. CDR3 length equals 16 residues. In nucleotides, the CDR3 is TGCGCCAGCAGCCGAGCCGGGACAGGGTCCTACAATGAGCAGTTCTTC. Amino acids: CASSRAGTGSYNEQFF.

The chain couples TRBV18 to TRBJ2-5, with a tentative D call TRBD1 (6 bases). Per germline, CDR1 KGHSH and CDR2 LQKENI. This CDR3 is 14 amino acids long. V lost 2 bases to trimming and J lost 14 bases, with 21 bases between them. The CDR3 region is CASSPANRVLDQYF. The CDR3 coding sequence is TGTGCCAGCTCACCAGCGAACAGGGTCCTCGATCAATACTTC.

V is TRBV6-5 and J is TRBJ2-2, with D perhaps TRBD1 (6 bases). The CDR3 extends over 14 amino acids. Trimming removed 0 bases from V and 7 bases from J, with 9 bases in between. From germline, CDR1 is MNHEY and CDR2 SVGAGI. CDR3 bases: TGTGCCAGCAGTTACTCCAGGGGCGGCGGGGAGCTGTTTTTT. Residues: CASSYSRGGGELFF.

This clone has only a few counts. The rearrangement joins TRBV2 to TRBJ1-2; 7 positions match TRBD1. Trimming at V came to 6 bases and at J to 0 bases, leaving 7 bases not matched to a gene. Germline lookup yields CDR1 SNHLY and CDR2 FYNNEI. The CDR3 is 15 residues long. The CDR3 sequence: CASSKQGEANYGYTF. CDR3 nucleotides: TGTGCCAGCAGCAAGCAGGGGGAAGCTAACTATGGCTACACCTTC.

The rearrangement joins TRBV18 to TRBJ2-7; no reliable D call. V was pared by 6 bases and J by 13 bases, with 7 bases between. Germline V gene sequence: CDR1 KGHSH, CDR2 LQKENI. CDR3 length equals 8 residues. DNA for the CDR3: TGTGCCAGCTCCCGGGTCTACTTC. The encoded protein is CASSRVYF. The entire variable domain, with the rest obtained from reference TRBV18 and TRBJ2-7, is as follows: NAGVMQNPRHLVRRRGQEARLRCSPMKGHSHVYWYRQLPEEGLKFMVYLQKENIIDESGMPKERFSAEFPKEGPSILRIQQVVRGDSAAYFCASSRVYFGPGTRLTVT.

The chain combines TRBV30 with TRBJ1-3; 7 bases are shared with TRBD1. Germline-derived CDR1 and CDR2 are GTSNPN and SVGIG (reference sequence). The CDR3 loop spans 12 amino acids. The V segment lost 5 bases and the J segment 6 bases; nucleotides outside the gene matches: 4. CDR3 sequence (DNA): TGTGCCTGGGAGGGGGCAATAAACACCATATATTTT. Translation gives CAWEGAINTIYF.

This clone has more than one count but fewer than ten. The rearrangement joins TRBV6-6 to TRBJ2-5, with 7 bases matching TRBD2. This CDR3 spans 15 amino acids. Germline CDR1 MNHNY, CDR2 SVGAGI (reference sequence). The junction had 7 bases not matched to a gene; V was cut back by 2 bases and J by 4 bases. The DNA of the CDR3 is TGTGCCAGCAGTTACGGGAGAGGCGGGGGAGAGACCCAGTACTTC. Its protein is CASSYGRGGGETQYF.

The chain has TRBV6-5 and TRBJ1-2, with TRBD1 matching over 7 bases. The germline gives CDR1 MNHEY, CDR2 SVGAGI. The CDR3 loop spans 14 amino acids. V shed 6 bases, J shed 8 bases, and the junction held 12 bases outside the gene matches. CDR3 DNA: TGTGCCAGCAGGTTACAGATTTCAGGGGGGGGCTACACCTTC. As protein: CASRLQISGGGYTF.